This T cell receptor beta chain appears in the sequencing data of a study of Ad26.COV2.S vaccination and SARS-CoV-2 variants. Study as a whole: Donor got 5x10^10 or 1x10^11 viral particles of Ad26.COV2.S. General study findings and limits: Measures of TCR breadth and depth may have fallen short of total T cell responses.

Sequencing was performed with immunoSEQ multiplex PCR; in TCRdb, only in-frame clones are kept and a portion is missing. Seen here are a few hundred thousand clones, 90% observed once, and the top ten hold around 4.2%. Indicated treatment: roughly 18 received Ad26.COV2.S at low or high dose, single or two shots; about 5 received placebo; per-sample allocation not given. After the first vaccine or placebo injection, samples were drawn on day 63. With respect to this clone: The antigen remains undetermined.

The CDR3 is 15 amino acids. The V and J ends lost 3 bases and 9 bases, in that order; junction bases with no gene match: 9. From germline, CDR1 is SGHNT and CDR2 YYREEE (reference sequence). The chain has TRBV5-4 and TRBJ2-2, with 9 positions matching TRBD1. The sequencing used peripheral blood, collected in a trial of Ad26.COV2.S vaccine versus placebo. This clonotype originated in a person aged 18-60 years who received the Ad26.COV2.S COVID-19 vaccine or a placebo. DNA for the CDR3: TGTGCCAGCAGCTCTGCCGGGACAGGGTTTAGGGAGCTGTTTTTT. It encodes CASSSAGTGFRELFF.